This T cell receptor (beta chain) was captured in a study of blood T cell repertoires in COVID-19. Method: immunoSEQ multiplex PCR; TCRdb's copy keeps in-frame clones and lacks some. Of about 320,000 clones in the sample, roughly 86% are singletons; the top ten hold 8.5% to 14%. The CDR3 consists of 13 residues. Trimming at V came to 4 bases and at J to 6 bases, leaving 4 bases not matched to a gene. Per germline, CDR1 MDHEN and CDR2 SYDVKM. J is TRBJ2-3 and V is TRBV28; TRBD2 agrees at 7 bases. The source of this sequence is a woman in her 30s with COVID-19, enrolled during active disease. Sequenced material: peripheral blood. The CDR3: CASSSSGDDTQYF. CDR3 sequence (DNA): TGTGCCAGCAGTTCTAGCGGTGACGATACGCAGTATTTT. The whole variable domain, remainder taken from reference TRBV28 and TRBJ2-3, is DVKVTQSSRYLVKRTGEKVFLECVQDMDHENMFWYRQDPGLGLRLIYFSYDVKMKEKGDIPEGYSVSREKKERFSLILESASTNQTSMYLCASSSSGDDTQYFGPGTRLTVL.